Each of the 15 T cell receptor beta chains below was sequenced from the same sample in a study of blood T cell repertoires in COVID-19. TCRdb's copy holds only in-frame clones and misses some; the assay was immunoSEQ multiplex PCR. The repertoire holds about 130,000 clones, 70% to 90% seen once, with more than 3.5% in the top ten. The specimen was peripheral blood. These receptors were collected from a woman in her fifties or sixties with acute or convalescent COVID-19.

V and J are TRBV5-1 and TRBJ2-1; the D gene is possibly TRBD2 (6 bases). The germline V gene has CDR1 SGHRS and CDR2 YFSETQ. The V end was cut by 0 bases, the J end by 1 base, with 11 bases between. The length of the CDR3 is 16 residues. The CDR3: CASSLVGEASYNEQFF. In DNA, the CDR3 is TGCGCCAGCAGCTTGGTGGGGGAGGCGTCCTACAATGAGCAGTTCTTC.

The chain is built from TRBV7-2 and TRBJ1-6; 10 nucleotides agree with TRBD1. The CDR3 consists of 14 residues. The germline V gene encodes CDR1 SGHTA and CDR2 FQGNSA. Unmatched junction bases numbered 2, after V lost 3 bases and J lost 9 bases. The CDR3 reads CASSFRDRGSPLHF. The CDR3 DNA is TGTGCCAGCAGCTTTCGGGACAGGGGTTCACCCCTCCACTTT.

The chain couples TRBV27 to TRBJ2-1, with 7 bases fitting TRBD2. The CDR3 contains 16 residues. Germline trimming cut 8 bases from V and 9 bases from J; bases unmatched to any gene: 19. Germline CDR1 is MNHEY and CDR2 is SMNVEV (reference sequence). In nucleotides, the CDR3 is TGTGCCAGCGGCTCGCCCGGGGAGGGGCGCAGAAGTGAGCAGTTCTTC. Protein product: CASGSPGEGRRSEQFF.

J is TRBJ2-3 and V is TRBV15; 11 bases agree with TRBD2. The CDR3 spans 18 residues. Trimming removed 3 bases from V and 0 bases from J; junction bases left unmatched: 8. Germline CDR1 reads LNHNV; CDR2 reads YYDKDF (reference sequence). CDR3 in amino acids: CATSRDRTSGFSTDTQYF. CDR3 coding DNA: TGTGCCACCAGCAGGGACCGGACTAGCGGGTTTAGCACAGATACGCAGTATTTT.

In its sample, this clone was seen once. The chain uses TRBV19 and TRBJ1-5; the match to TRBD1 covers 7 bases. CDR3 length: 15 amino acids. The V gene's germline CDR1 is LNHDA and CDR2 SQIVND (reference sequence). Trimming cost V 7 bases and J 11 bases; bases outside gene matches: 17. CDR3 sequence: CASNGRGIKQSAQHF. The CDR3 coding sequence is TGTGCCAGTAATGGCAGGGGGATTAAGCAATCAGCCCAGCATTTT.

The chain carries TRBV5-1 and TRBJ1-5; the match to TRBD1 covers 7 bases. V lost 0 bases and J lost 5; bases outside the gene matches: 20. Germline values: CDR1 SGHRS, CDR2 YFSETQ. The length of the CDR3 is 20 residues. The CDR3 DNA reads as TGCGCCAGCAGCTTGGGGACAGGAAAAGGCCTGGTATTCAGTCATCAGCCCCAGCATTTT. Amino acid sequence: CASSLGTGKGLVFSHQPQHF.

This chain connects TRBV28 to TRBJ1-5, with D perhaps matching TRBD1 (6 bases). CDR3 size: 16 residues. Germline V gives CDR1 MDHEN, CDR2 SYDVKM. V lost 6 bases and J 6 bases, leaving 21 bases between the germline ends. For the CDR3, the DNA is TGTGCCAGCAGATTCCGGGACACCCCTGGGCGTCAGCCCCAGCATTTT. The encoded protein is CASRFRDTPGRQPQHF. The complete variable domain, with remaining parts taken from reference TRBV28 and TRBJ1-5, reads DVKVTQSSRYLVKRTGEKVFLECVQDMDHENMFWYRQDPGLGLRLIYFSYDVKMKEKGDIPEGYSVSREKKERFSLILESASTNQTSMYLCASRFRDTPGRQPQHFGDGTRLSIL.

The chain joins TRBV12-3 or TRBV12-4 to TRBJ1-2, with D perhaps matching TRBD1 (6 bases). The germline V and J ends were trimmed by 7 bases and 5 bases, with 14 bases remaining between them. CDR3 length: 13 residues. The CDR3 region has the DNA TGTGCCAGCACCTGGGGGGGGCTATATGGCTACACCTTC. Residues: CASTWGGLYGYTF.

The rearrangement uses TRBV2 and TRBJ2-3; maybe TRBD1 (6 bases). The CDR3 consists of 16 residues. V was clipped by 10 bases and J by 0 bases, with 20 bases between them. CDR1 is SNHLY and CDR2 is FYNNEI in the germline V gene. CDR3 nucleotides: TGTGCCATTTCCCTTTCGACAGGAGAAAGCACAGATACGCAGTATTTT. It encodes CAISLSTGESTDTQYF.

This clone was observed a single time. The chain couples TRBV12-3 or TRBV12-4 to TRBJ1-6; D gene unclear. CDR3 length: 12 residues. Trimming shortened V by 4 bases and J by 11 bases, and 9 bases separated the two germline ends. CDR3 region: CASSSFPAPLHF. The CDR3, as DNA: TGTGCCAGCAGTTCGTTCCCGGCACCCCTCCACTTT.

CDR3 residues: CAISRDRGLNTEAFF. The CDR3 DNA sequence: TGTGCCATCAGTCGGGACAGGGGGTTGAACACTGAAGCTTTCTTT. The chain carries TRBV10-3 and TRBJ1-1; 11 bases are a match to TRBD1. The CDR3 consists of 15 residues. Germline V lookup: CDR1 ENHRY, CDR2 SYGVKD. Germline trimming cut 5 bases from V and 0 bases from J; bases unmatched to any gene: 2.

V usage is TRBV29-1 and J usage is TRBJ2-2, with TRBD1 matching 7 bases. CDR1 SQVTM and CDR2 ANQGSEA come from the germline V gene. The CDR3 runs 14 residues. Germline trimming cut 8 bases from V and 0 bases from J; bases unmatched to any gene: 6. The CDR3 DNA reads TGCAGCACCCGACAGGGTGCGAACACCGGGGAGCTGTTTTTT. It is translated as CSTRQGANTGELFF.

This sequence joins TRBV3-1 (or the pseudogene TRBV3-2) and TRBJ1-1; a possible D gene is TRBD1 (6 bases). The V end lost 1 base, the J end lost 1 base, and 7 bases lay between the germline ends. Germline V gene lookup returns CDR1 LGHDT and CDR2 YNNKEL (reference sequence). This CDR3 spans 14 amino acids. In nucleotides, the CDR3 is TGTGCCAGCAGCCAAGGACAGGCGAACACTGAAGCTTTCTTT. Protein product: CASSQGQANTEAFF.

The rearrangement links TRBV6-5 to TRBJ2-5; D is perhaps TRBD2 (5 bases). The CDR3 contains 11 residues. CDR1 is MNHEY and CDR2 is SVGAGI in the germline V gene. Trimming pared 8 bases from V and 5 bases from J, leaving 9 bases between. The CDR3 protein is CASGGGETQYF. The CDR3 DNA follows: TGTGCCAGCGGCGGCGGGGAGACCCAGTACTTC.

The chain combines TRBV18 with TRBJ1-5; 8 bases fit TRBD1. The CDR3 runs to 14 residues. Unmatched junction bases numbered 4, after V lost 5 bases and J lost 4 bases. CDR1 is KGHSH and CDR2 is LQKENI in the germline V gene. The CDR3 loop is CASSWGQVNQPQHF. The CDR3 DNA reads TGTGCCAGCTCATGGGGACAGGTTAATCAGCCCCAGCATTTT.